This TCR beta chain was obtained from a study of OX40 agonist ivuxolimab in advanced cancers. For the study in its entirety: Ivuxolimab, which targeted the costimulatory receptor OX40 (CD134), was an agonistic, fully human IgG2 monoclonal antibody. Intravenous ivuxolimab was administered to patients every 2 weeks at six dose levels: 0.01, 0.1, 0.3, 1.5, 3 and 10 mg/kg. Among the approximately 50 dose-escalation patients, around 20 had hepatocellular carcinoma, approximately 15 melanoma, 9 renal cell carcinoma and 9 head and neck cancer. In the dose-escalation cohort, around four fifths of patients were male, and the mean age was approximately 55 years, with a range of about 23 to 90. Prior anti-PD-1, anti-PD-L1 or anti-CTLA-4 therapy was permitted, and checkpoint inhibitors had been received by about 36% of dose-escalation patients. Partial responses occurred in three dose-escalation patients, of whom one had hepatocellular carcinoma and two had cutaneous melanoma. Peripheral TCRbeta sequencing aimed to test whether ivuxolimab altered TCR sequence diversity and caused clonal T-cell expansion. The paper describes the monotherapy dose-escalation part (N ≈ 50 patients) of the phase I trial of ivuxolimab.

The trial excluded patients who had a history of autoimmune disease or were on systemic immunosuppression. Peripheral blood for TCR sequencing was collected from all dose cohorts at baseline, on cycle 4 day 1, and on cycle 7 day 1. The samples were drawn from a first-in-human, open-label, multicenter phase I dose-escalation trial of ivuxolimab. Adults with locally advanced or metastatic melanoma, renal cell, hepatocellular, or head and neck squamous cell carcinoma were enrolled in the trial. CD4+ and CD8+ T cells were sorted separately from peripheral blood before TCR sequencing. What the study reported, not specific to this receptor: Low levels of normalized T-cell clonal expansion were also shown by some nonresponding patients. In the 0.1-3.0 mg/kg groups, partial responders were among the patients with the lowest normalized peripheral clonal expansion, particularly in CD8+ T cells. On average, CD8+ T cells showed more expanded clones than CD4+ T cells after ivuxolimab. Antigen specificity was not determined for the clonally expanded peripheral T cells. Clonal expansion of both CD4+ and CD8+ blood T cells was observed from baseline to week 6 at doses 0.1 to 3.0 mg/kg.

Genomic DNA was extracted from sorted cells for sequencing of the TCRbeta CDR3 region. TCRbeta CDR3 regions were sequenced using the immunoSEQ Assay. TCRdb limited this immuneACCESS table to in-frame rearrangements with V and J called. A share of clones is missing; checked studies link under half to unresolved V genes, and the rest is unexplained. Across this sample there are approximately 91,000 clones, with approximately 87% seen only once. Roughly 4.5% of the sample comes from the top ten. Remarks on this clone: Its antigen has not been determined. The sample holds no much larger clone one base away, and base qualities are not on file.

The source was CD4+ or CD8+ T cells sorted from blood, collected in a trial of the OX40 agonist ivuxolimab. This TCR was sampled from an adult with an advanced solid tumor such as melanoma, head and neck, liver or kidney cancer.

The bases read TGTGCCAGCAGTTTATCCCACGGACAGGATCGAAACTATGGCTACACCTTC. It codes for CASSLSHGQDRNYGYTF. The chain couples TRBV27 to TRBJ1-2, and 7 junction bases match TRBD1. Counted from cysteine to phenylalanine, this CDR3 has 17 amino acids. Only the CDR3 portion is preserved as DNA: 51 bases, with reading frame beginning at the first base. Per the germline V gene (reference sequence), MNHEY is the CDR1 and SMNVEV is the CDR2. V is cut back by 0 bases and J by 2 bases, with 9 bases in the junction unmatched.